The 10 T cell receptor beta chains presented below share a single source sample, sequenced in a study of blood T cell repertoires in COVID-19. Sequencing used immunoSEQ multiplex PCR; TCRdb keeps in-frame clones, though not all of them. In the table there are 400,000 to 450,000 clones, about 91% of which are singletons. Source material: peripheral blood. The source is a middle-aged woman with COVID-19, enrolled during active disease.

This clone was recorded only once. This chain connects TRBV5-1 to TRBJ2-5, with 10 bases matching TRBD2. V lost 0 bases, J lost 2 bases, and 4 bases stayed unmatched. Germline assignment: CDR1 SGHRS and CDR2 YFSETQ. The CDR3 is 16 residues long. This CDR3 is CASSLGGLALQETQYF. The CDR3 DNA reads TGCGCCAGCAGCTTGGGGGGACTAGCGCTACAAGAGACCCAGTACTTC.

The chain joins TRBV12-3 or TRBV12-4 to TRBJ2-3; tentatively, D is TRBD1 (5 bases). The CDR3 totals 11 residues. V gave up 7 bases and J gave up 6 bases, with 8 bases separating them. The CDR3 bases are TGTGCCAGCACCAAGGGGGATACGCAGTATTTT. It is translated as CASTKGDTQYF.

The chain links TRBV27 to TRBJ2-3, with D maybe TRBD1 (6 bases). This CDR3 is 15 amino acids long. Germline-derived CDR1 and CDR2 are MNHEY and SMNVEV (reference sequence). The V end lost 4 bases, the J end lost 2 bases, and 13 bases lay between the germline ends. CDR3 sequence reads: CASSSPGQSTDTQYF. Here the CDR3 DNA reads TGTGCCAGCAGTTCCCCAGGACAGTCCACAGATACGCAGTATTTT.

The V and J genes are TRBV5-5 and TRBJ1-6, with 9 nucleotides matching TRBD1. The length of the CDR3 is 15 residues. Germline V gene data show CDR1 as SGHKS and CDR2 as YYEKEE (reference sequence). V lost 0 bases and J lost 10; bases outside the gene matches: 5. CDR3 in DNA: TGTGCCAGCAGCTTGGGTGTGACAGGGGGATCACCCCTCCACTTT. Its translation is CASSLGVTGGSPLHF.

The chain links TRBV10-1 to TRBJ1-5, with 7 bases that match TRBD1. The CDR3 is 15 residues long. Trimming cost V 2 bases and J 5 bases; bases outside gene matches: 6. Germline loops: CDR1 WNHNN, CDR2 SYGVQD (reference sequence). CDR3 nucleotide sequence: TGCGCCAGCAGTGAGGACAGGGCCAAGGATCAGCCCCAGCATTTT. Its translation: CASSEDRAKDQPQHF.

This chain's CDR3 is CASSTQGGTEAFF. The DNA for the CDR3 is TGTGCCAGCAGTACCCAGGGTGGGACTGAAGCTTTCTTT. The chain links TRBV25-1 to TRBJ1-1; D is possibly TRBD1 (5 bases). Germline lookup yields CDR1 MGHDK and CDR2 SYGVNS. This CDR3 region has 13 residues. V gave up 5 bases and J gave up 5 bases, with 12 bases separating them.

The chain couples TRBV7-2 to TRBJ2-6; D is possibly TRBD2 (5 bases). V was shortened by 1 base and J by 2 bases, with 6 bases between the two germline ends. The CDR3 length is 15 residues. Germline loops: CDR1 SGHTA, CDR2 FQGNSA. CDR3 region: CASSLGGPGANVLTF. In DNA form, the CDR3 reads TGTGCCAGCAGCTTAGGAGGGCCTGGGGCCAACGTCCTGACTTTC.

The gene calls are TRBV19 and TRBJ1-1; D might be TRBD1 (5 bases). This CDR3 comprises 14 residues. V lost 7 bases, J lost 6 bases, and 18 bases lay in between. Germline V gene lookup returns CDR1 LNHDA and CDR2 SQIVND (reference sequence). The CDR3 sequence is CASKVAGLRSEAFF. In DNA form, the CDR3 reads TGTGCCAGTAAGGTCGCAGGGCTTAGGTCTGAAGCTTTCTTT.

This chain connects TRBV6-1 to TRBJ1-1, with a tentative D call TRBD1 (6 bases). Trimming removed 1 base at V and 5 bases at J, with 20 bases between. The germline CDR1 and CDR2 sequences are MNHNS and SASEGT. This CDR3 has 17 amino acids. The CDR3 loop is CASSEGATGFQKTEAFF. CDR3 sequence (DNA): TGTGCCAGCAGTGAAGGTGCAACAGGGTTTCAGAAGACTGAAGCTTTCTTT.

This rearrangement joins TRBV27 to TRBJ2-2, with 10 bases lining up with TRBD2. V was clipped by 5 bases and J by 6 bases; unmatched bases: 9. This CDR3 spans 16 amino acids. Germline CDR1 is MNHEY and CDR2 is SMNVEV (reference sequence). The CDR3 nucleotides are TGTGCCAGCAGTCCCCCATCTAGCGGGAGACCCGGGGAGCTGTTTTTT. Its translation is CASSPPSSGRPGELFF.